The clone carrying this T cell receptor (beta chain) has a handful of counts. This sample was included in a study of blood T cells in healthy people across ages. Drawn from each donor were 9 to 10 milliliters of peripheral blood. This CDR3 region has 16 residues. Per germline, CDR1 SGHKS and CDR2 YYEKEE (reference sequence). Primed by a sample-barcoded 5' primer and a J-beta primer mix, a second PCR proceeded for about 7 to 12 cycles. Sequencing of every sample gave 3 million or more CDR3-containing paired-end reads. TCRdb re-called the 5' RACE reads with MiXCR, one entry per CDR3 protein. This sample has just over 800,000 distinct CDR3 sequences; around two thirds occur once, and the top ten carry around a quarter.

The TCR was taken from a man aged 25 to 45 in good health. The chain couples TRBV5-5 to TRBJ2-4; D gene ambiguous. The closer fit of TRBJ2-7 to the DNA end suggests the J call may be wrong. Sequenced sample: blood. Written as DNA, the CDR3 is TGTGCCAGCAGCAATGGGCCACCCCTTAGAGCCTACGAGCAGTACTTC. Its translation: CASSNGPPLRAYEQYF.